These 6 T cell receptor beta chains were sequenced from one sample in a study of cytomegalovirus exposure and HLA in healthy donors. In the PCR, 60 Vbeta and 13 Jbeta primers were used. Some clones are missing from TCRdb's copy, which holds only in-frame ones; the method was immunoSEQ multiplex PCR. The sample includes over 110,000 clones, 82% of them seen just once. The sample consisted of PBMCs. These receptors originate from a male donor in good health and CMV-seronegative.

For this clone: Compared with germline, one end of the junction differs, possibly owing to a read error. The chain uses TRBV7-7 and TRBJ2-5; a weak D match, TRBD2 (5 bases). The CDR3 contains 14 residues. CDR1 SSHAT and CDR2 FNYEAQ come from the germline V gene (reference sequence). In DNA form, the CDR3 reads TGTGCTAGCAGCTCCGGCGGGCTCCAAGAGACCCAGTACTTC. It is translated as CASSSGGLQETQYF.

The V call is TRBV11-1, the J call TRBJ1-1, with 10 bases that match TRBD1. Germline assignment: CDR1 SGHAT and CDR2 FQDESV (reference sequence). There are 15 residues in the CDR3. V was pared by 5 bases and J by 8 bases, with 11 bases of the junction left unmatched. For the CDR3, the DNA is TGTGCCAGCAGCCAAGGTGGGACAGGGGCTACGGAAGCTTTCTTT. Amino acid sequence: CASSQGGTGATEAFF.

The CDR3 reads CASRQGAGDEQFF. CDR3 DNA: TGTGCCAGCAGACAGGGGGCTGGGGATGAGCAGTTCTTC. The gene calls are TRBV5-6 and TRBJ2-1, with 9 bases lining up with TRBD1. V was pared by 5 bases and J by 8 bases, with 5 bases of the junction left unmatched. This CDR3 comprises 13 residues. CDR1 SGHDT and CDR2 YYEEEE come from the germline V gene.

The genes are TRBV7-8 and TRBJ1-3; 9 bases agree with TRBD1. The CDR3 is 19 residues long. Losses at the gene ends were 5 bases for V and 0 bases for J; bases not matched to a gene: 14. CDR1 is SGHVS and CDR2 is FQNEAQ in the germline V gene. DNA for the CDR3: TGTGCCAGCAGCAGGGGACAGGGCTTTCCTCAACGCTCTGGAAACACCATATATTTT. This codes for CASSRGQGFPQRSGNTIYF.

This clone was recorded only once. The genes are TRBV19 and TRBJ2-3, with 10 bases lining up with TRBD1. Germline V gene lookup returns CDR1 LNHDA and CDR2 SQIVND (reference sequence). The CDR3 loop spans 16 amino acids. Losses at the gene ends were 5 bases for V and 2 bases for J; bases not matched to a gene: 7. The CDR3 reads CASSPSGQGLTDTQYF. DNA for the CDR3: TGTGCCAGTAGTCCCTCGGGACAGGGGCTCACAGATACGCAGTATTTT.

There are a few counts of this clone. This sequence joins TRBV7-9 and TRBJ1-1, with a tentative D call TRBD1 (6 bases). Germline lookup yields CDR1 SEHNR and CDR2 FQNEAQ (reference sequence). The ends were cut back, 5 bases at V and 5 bases at J, with 12 bases in the middle. The CDR3 runs to 13 residues. The DNA of the CDR3 is TGTGCCAGCAGCCAAGGGGGGGAGACTGAAGCTTTCTTT. Encoded protein: CASSQGGETEAFF.